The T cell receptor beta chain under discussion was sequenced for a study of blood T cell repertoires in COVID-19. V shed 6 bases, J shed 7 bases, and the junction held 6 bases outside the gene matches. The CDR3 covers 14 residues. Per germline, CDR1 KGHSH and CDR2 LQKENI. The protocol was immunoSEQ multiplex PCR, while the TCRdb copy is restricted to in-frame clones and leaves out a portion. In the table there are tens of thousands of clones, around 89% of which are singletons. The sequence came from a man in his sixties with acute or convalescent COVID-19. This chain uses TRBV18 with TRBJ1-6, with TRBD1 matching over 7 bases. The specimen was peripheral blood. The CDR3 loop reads CASSLDRVNSPLHF. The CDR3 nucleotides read TGTGCCAGCTCCCTTGACAGGGTCAATTCACCCCTCCACTTT.